The source of this TCR beta chain is a study of T cell responses to AZD1222 COVID-19 vaccine. Looking at the study overall: Second-dose intervals of approximately 4 or approximately 12 weeks were pooled.

The CDR3 totals 14 residues. V gave up 6 bases and J gave up 9 bases, with 15 bases separating them. Germline V gives CDR1 LNHNV, CDR2 YYDKDF (reference sequence). Libraries were prepared by immunoSEQ multiplex PCR; TCRdb keeps only in-frame clonotypes and omits some of them. The table includes more than 100,000 clones, about nine tenths detected once. Overall study results and limits: Unmutated variant regions reportedly attract nearly half of all spike-specific TCRs. Donors were largely white British and mainly female; clonal diversity was possibly underestimated. Scientists sampled the repertoires only once the peak T cell response had passed.

Regarding this clone: Its antigen is undetermined.

Source: peripheral blood, taken on day 0 of AZD1222 vaccination. The receptor was isolated from an adult in good health. The chain joins TRBV15 to TRBJ1-6, with D perhaps TRBD1 (5 bases). The CDR3 DNA sequence: TGTGCCACCAGACAGAGGCAGGGAACTTCACCCCTCCACTTT. Amino acids: CATRQRQGTSPLHF.